The TCR beta chain under discussion was sequenced for a study of control samples from healthy donors and cancer patients. Assay used: immunoSEQ multiplex PCR; TCRdb lists only in-frame clones, some missing. Seen here are some 150,000 clones, roughly 89% observed once, and the top ten hold roughly 1.6%. CDR1 and CDR2 from the germline V gene are SGHRS and YFSETQ. The CDR3 is 14 residues long. The V segment lost 1 base and the J segment 3 bases; nucleotides outside the gene matches: 0. The chain recombines TRBV5-1 with TRBJ1-4; 7 positions agree with TRBD1. Sequencing input: blood. This TCR derives from a young woman in good health. In DNA form, the CDR3 reads TGCGCCAGCAGCTTGAGGGGGCCTAATGAAAAACTGTTTTTT. It specifies CASSLRGPNEKLFF.